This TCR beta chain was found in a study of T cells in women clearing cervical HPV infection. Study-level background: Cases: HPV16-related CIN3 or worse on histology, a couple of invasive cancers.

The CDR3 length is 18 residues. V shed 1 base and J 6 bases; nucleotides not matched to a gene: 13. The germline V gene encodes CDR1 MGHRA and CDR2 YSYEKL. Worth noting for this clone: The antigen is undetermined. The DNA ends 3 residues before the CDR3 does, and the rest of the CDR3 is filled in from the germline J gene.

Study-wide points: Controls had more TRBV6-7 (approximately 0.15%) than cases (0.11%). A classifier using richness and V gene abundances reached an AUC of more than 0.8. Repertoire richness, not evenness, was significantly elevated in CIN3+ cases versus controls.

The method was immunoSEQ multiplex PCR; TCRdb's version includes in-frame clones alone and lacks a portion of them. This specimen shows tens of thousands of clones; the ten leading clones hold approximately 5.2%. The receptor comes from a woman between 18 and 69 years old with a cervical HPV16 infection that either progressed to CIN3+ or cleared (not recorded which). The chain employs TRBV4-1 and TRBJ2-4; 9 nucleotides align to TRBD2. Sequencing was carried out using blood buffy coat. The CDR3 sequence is CASSQVTSGNPAPNIQYF. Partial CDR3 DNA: TGCGCCAGCAGCCAAGTGACTAGCGGCAACCCGGCCCCAAACATT.